A single sample gave rise to the 13 T cell receptor beta chains below, sequenced in a study of T cell responses to AZD1222 COVID-19 vaccine. Only in-frame clones appear in the TCRdb table, and some are missing; sequencing was by immunoSEQ multiplex PCR. Among approximately 120,000 clones listed, around 90% were seen once. Sequencing used peripheral blood, obtained 28 days after the second AZD1222 dose. These receptors all stem from an adult who received the AZD1222 COVID-19 vaccine.

This sequence joins TRBV6-1 and TRBJ2-5; 7 bases align to TRBD2. Germline CDR1 is MNHNS and CDR2 is SASEGT. The trim removed 6 bases at V and 4 bases at J, leaving 8 bases unmatched. This CDR3 is 14 amino acids long. CDR3 sequence: CASSPGGWRETQYF. The CDR3 DNA is TGTGCCAGCAGCCCCGGGGGGTGGCGAGAGACCCAGTACTTC.

V is TRBV7-6 and J is TRBJ2-1, with unresolved D. The CDR3 is made up of 15 amino acids. Germline CDR1 SGHVS, CDR2 FNYEAQ. V was trimmed by 5 bases and J by 0 bases, leaving 11 bases between them. The CDR3 sequence is CASSADSSSYNEQFF. CDR3 in DNA: TGTGCCAGCAGCGCCGATTCCTCCTCCTACAATGAGCAGTTCTTC.

The sample holds a few counts of this clone. Other DNA variants within this sample encode the same CDR3. This sequence joins TRBV5-1 and TRBJ1-4; 7 bases match TRBD1. Per germline, CDR1 SGHRS and CDR2 YFSETQ. J gave up 5 bases and V 4 bases, and 5 bases lay outside the gene matches. CDR3 length equals 14 residues. CDR3 nucleotides: TGCGCCAGCAGCCCCGGGACAGCCAATGAAAAACTGTTTTTT. Its translation is CASSPGTANEKLFF.

V and J are TRBV28 and TRBJ1-6, with 7 bases matching TRBD1. Germline lookup yields CDR1 MDHEN and CDR2 SYDVKM. This CDR3 has 15 residues. With 6 bases clipped from V and 7 bases from J, the junction kept 9 bases outside the gene matches. CDR3 nucleotide sequence: TGTGCCAGCAGACCTTACAGGGGACCAAATTCACCCCTCCACTTT. Protein: CASRPYRGPNSPLHF.

This sequence joins TRBV6-5 and TRBJ1-6; a possible D gene is TRBD1 (5 bases). The length of the CDR3 is 15 residues. Trimming took 5 bases from V and 14 from J, leaving 22 bases between them. Germline V lookup: CDR1 MNHEY, CDR2 SVGAGI. The CDR3 DNA reads as TGTGCCAGCAGTCAACACGGGGCTTCCCCCATGACCCTCCACTTT. It encodes CASSQHGASPMTLHF.

The chain recombines TRBV24-1 with TRBJ2-7, with TRBD1 identical over 7 bases. Per the germline V gene, CDR1 is KGHDR and CDR2 is SFDVKD. V dropped 3 bases and J dropped 3; count of bases not matched to a gene: 7. The CDR3 runs to 15 residues. CDR3 sequence (DNA): TGTGCCACCAGTGATCGGGACAGATACAACTACGAGCAGTACTTC. It is translated as CATSDRDRYNYEQYF.

This clone has a handful of counts. The chain joins TRBV3-1 (or the pseudogene TRBV3-2) to TRBJ2-7; D is perhaps TRBD2 (6 bases). This CDR3 contains 16 residues. V was pared by 5 bases and J by 2 bases, with 19 bases between. In germline, CDR1 is LGHDT, CDR2 YNNKEL (reference sequence). In nucleotides, the CDR3 is TGTGCCAGCAGCGCTATCCGGGACTCTAGGACCTACGAGCAGTACTTC. This gives the protein CASSAIRDSRTYEQYF.

This chain uses TRBV19 with TRBJ1-5, with a possible D match to TRBD1 (6 bases). Trimming stripped 4 bases from V and 6 bases from J, with 19 bases between. The germline V gene has CDR1 LNHDA and CDR2 SQIVND (reference sequence). The CDR3 runs to 16 residues. The CDR3 sequence is CASSTRPAGVGQPQHF. The CDR3 DNA sequence: TGTGCCAGTAGTACCCGCCCAGCAGGGGTGGGTCAGCCCCAGCATTTT.

The CDR3 DNA reads as TGTGCCAGCAGTCCCCGACAGGGGATTAATCAGCCCCAGCATTTT. This encodes CASSPRQGINQPQHF. This chain uses TRBV6-5 with TRBJ1-5; TRBD1 matches 8 bases. Germline CDR1 is MNHEY and CDR2 is SVGAGI. V lost 5 bases to trimming and J lost 4 bases; unmatched junction nucleotides: 7. The CDR3 is made up of 15 amino acids.

The rearrangement uses TRBV6-2 or TRBV6-3 and TRBJ1-3, with 7 bases aligning to TRBD1. CDR3 size: 16 residues. V gave up 6 bases and J gave up 2 bases; unmatched junction bases: 10. CDR1 is MNHEY and CDR2 is SVGEGT in the germline V gene. The CDR3 DNA sequence: TGTGCCAGCAGCCCCACGGGACAGCCGCCTGGAAACACCATATATTTT. Encoded protein: CASSPTGQPPGNTIYF.

As concerns this clone: The sample holds other DNA sequences that translate to the same CDR3. This CDR3 reads CASSLEGETQYF. In DNA form, the CDR3 reads TGTGCCAGCAGTTTAGAGGGAGAGACCCAGTACTTC. This chain links TRBV27 with TRBJ2-5; D is possibly TRBD2 (5 bases). The V gene lost 2 bases and the J gene lost 4 bases, with 5 bases spanning the gap. This CDR3 has 12 amino acids. The germline gives CDR1 MNHEY, CDR2 SMNVEV (reference sequence).

This chain joins TRBV11-1 and TRBJ2-5, with D possibly TRBD1 on 5 matching bases. This CDR3 spans 13 amino acids. Germline loops: CDR1 SGHAT, CDR2 FQDESV (reference sequence). V lost 5 bases and J 1 base, leaving 8 bases between the germline ends. The CDR3 DNA reads as TGTGCCAGCAGCCGCAGGGTCCAAGAGACCCAGTACTTC. Amino acid sequence: CASSRRVQETQYF.

This clone was found a few times. V usage is TRBV16 and J usage is TRBJ1-1; perhaps TRBD1 as D (5 bases). Looked up from germline, CDR1 is KGHSY and CDR2 is FQNENV. V lost 4 bases, J lost 3 bases, and 15 bases lay in between. The CDR3 is 15 amino acids. CDR3 DNA: TGTGCCAGCAGCCCTGGGGACGGCTACGACACTGAAGCTTTCTTT. It yields the protein CASSPGDGYDTEAFF.